The present entry profiles one T cell receptor (beta chain) with its context. The data were obtained in a study of control samples from healthy donors and cancer patients. Method: immunoSEQ multiplex PCR; TCRdb's copy keeps in-frame clones and lacks some. In the table there are about 90,000 clones, less than 95% of which are singletons. The CDR3 is 15 residues long. Germline CDR1 is MNHEY and CDR2 is SMNVEV (reference sequence). Trimming cost V 8 bases and J 2 bases; bases outside gene matches: 9. What was sequenced was blood. The chain joins TRBV27 to TRBJ2-3; 8 bases match TRBD1. The source is a woman aged 18-29 years in good health. The CDR3 loop reads CASSWTGLHTDTQYF. CDR3 nucleotide sequence: TGTGCCAGCTCGTGGACAGGGCTTCACACAGATACGCAGTATTTT.